What follows is one T cell receptor beta chain and its context. The sample comes from a study of metastatic and nonmetastatic thyroid tumors. Treatment of any kind had been given to no patient before thyroid surgery. The CDR3 is made up of 13 amino acids. CDR1 and CDR2 from the germline V gene are DFQATT and SNEGSKA (reference sequence). Trimming stripped 5 bases from V and 6 bases from J, with 17 bases between. With MiXCR, TCRdb called clones anew from the PCR reads. The data contain approximately 20,000 clones, about 15% of them seen just once; the ten biggest clones take up approximately 17%. This clonotype was obtained from a male donor with papillary thyroid cancer or a benign thyroid nodule (not recorded which). Some clones in this sample may be carry-over from other donors' samples. The chain carries TRBV20-1 and TRBJ2-7, with a weak D call TRBD2 (7 bases). Sequences were obtained from blood. CDR3 amino acids: CSAGMAGAGEQYF. CDR3 DNA sequence: TGCAGTGCTGGGATGGCGGGGGCGGGCGAGCAGTACTTC.